This entry concerns a single TCR beta chain. This specimen comes from a study of monozygotic twins with inflammatory bowel disease. CDR1 and CDR2 from the germline V gene are LNHDA and SQIVND (reference sequence). CDR3 length: 15 residues. UMIs bearing a 6-nucleotide sample barcode were added through template switching. From the 5' RACE reads, TCRdb lists one entry per CDR3 protein and no DNA. The ten most abundant clones cover around 2% of a sample with 300,000 to 350,000 distinct CDR3 sequences. The sample consisted of blood. The chain uses TRBV19 and TRBJ1-5. The clonotype comes from a human donor with ulcerative colitis or Crohn's disease, or a healthy co-twin of an affected twin (not recorded which). The CDR3 is CASRWDSGSNQPQHF.